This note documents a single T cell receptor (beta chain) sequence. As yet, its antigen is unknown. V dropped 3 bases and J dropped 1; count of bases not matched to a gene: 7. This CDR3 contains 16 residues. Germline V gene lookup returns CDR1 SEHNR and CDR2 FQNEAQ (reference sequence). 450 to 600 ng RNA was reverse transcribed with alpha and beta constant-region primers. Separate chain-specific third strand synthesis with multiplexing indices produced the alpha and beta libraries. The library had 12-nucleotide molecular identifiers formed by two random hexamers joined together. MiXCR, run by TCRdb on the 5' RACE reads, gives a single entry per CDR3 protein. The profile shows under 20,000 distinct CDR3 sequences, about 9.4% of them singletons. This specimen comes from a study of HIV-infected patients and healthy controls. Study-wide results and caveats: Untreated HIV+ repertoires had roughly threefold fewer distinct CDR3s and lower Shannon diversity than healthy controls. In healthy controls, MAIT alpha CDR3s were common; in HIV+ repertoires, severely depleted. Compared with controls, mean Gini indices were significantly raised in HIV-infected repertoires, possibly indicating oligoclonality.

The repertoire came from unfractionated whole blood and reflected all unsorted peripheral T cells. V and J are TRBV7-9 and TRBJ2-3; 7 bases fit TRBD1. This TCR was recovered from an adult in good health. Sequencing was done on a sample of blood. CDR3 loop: CASSFRGGAGTDTQYF. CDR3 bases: TGTGCCAGCAGCTTCCGAGGGGGCGCGGGCACAGATACGCAGTATTTT.